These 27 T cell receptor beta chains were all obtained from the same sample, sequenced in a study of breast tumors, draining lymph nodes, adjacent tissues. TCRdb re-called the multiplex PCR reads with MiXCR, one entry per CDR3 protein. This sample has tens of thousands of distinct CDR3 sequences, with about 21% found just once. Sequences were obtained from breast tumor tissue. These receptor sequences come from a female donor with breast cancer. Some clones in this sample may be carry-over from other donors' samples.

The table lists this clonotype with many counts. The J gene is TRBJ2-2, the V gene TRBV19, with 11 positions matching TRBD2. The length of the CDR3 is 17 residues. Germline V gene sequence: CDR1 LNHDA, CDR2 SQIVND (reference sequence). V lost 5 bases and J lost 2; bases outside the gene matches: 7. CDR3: CASSGLAGGGNTGELFF. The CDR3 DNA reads TGTGCCAGTAGTGGTCTAGCGGGAGGTGGAAACACCGGGGAGCTGTTTTTT.

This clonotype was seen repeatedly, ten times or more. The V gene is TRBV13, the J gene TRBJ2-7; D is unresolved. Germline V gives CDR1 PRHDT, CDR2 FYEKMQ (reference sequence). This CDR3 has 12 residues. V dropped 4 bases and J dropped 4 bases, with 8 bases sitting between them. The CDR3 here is CASSSTPYEQYF. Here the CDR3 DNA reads TGTGCCAGCAGCTCCACCCCTTACGAGCAGTACTTC.

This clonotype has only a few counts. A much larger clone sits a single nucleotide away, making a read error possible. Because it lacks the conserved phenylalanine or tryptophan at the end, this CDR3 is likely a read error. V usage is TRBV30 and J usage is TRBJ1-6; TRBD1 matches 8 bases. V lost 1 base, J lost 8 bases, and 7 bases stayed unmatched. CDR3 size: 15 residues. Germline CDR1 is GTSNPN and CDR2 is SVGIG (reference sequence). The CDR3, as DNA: TGTGCCTGGAGTGGTTGGGGGACAGGATATTCACCCCTCCACTCT. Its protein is CAWSGWGTGYSPLHS.

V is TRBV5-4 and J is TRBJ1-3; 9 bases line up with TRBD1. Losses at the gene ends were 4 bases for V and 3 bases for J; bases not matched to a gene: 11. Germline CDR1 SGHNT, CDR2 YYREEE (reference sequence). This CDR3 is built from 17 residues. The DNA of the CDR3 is TGTGCCAGCAGCCGATCCTCACAGGGGGCAATTGGAAACACCATATATTTT. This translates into CASSRSSQGAIGNTIYF.

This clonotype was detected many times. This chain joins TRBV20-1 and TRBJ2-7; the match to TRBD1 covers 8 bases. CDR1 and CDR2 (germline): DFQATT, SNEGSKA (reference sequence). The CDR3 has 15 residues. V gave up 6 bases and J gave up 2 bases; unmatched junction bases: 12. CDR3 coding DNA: TGCAGTGCCAACGACCGGACAGGGTTAACCTACGAGCAGTACTTC. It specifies CSANDRTGLTYEQYF.

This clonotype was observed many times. CDR3 sequence: CASSLGPTHEQYF. The CDR3 DNA is TGTGCCAGCAGTTTGGGGCCTACCCACGAGCAGTACTTC. The chain links TRBV27 to TRBJ2-7; possible D gene TRBD1, 5 bases. Germline CDR1 is MNHEY and CDR2 is SMNVEV (reference sequence). V was shortened by 3 bases and J by 5 bases, with 11 bases between the two germline ends. The length of the CDR3 is 13 residues.

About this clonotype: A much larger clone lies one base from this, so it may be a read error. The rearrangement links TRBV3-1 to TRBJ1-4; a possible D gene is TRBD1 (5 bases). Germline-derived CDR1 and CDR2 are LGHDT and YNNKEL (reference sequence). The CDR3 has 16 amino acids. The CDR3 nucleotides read TGTGCCAGCAGCCAAGCCATCGGGGCCCTCGGGGAAAAACTGCTTTTT. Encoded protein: CASSQAIGALGEKLLF.

DNA for the CDR3: TGTGCCACCAGCGGGACAGGGGGTGTTGGCTACACCTTC. It codes for CATSGTGGVGYTF. This chain connects TRBV24-1 to TRBJ1-2; TRBD1 matches at 11 bases. Germline CDR1 KGHDR, CDR2 SFDVKD. After removal of 7 bases from V and 7 bases from J, the junction contained 4 bases not matched to a gene. CDR3 length: 13 amino acids.

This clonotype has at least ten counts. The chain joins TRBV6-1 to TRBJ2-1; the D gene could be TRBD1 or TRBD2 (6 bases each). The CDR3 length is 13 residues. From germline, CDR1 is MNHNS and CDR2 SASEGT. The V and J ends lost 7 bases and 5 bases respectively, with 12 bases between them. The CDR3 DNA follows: TGTGCCAGCACTCGAGGGGGGAACAATGAGCAGTTCTTC. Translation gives CASTRGGNNEQFF.

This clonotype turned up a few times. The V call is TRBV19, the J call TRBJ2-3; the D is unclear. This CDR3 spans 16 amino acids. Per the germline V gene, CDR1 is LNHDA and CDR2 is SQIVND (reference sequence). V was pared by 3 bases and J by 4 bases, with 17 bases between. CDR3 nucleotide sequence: TGTGCCAGTAGTATTGGGTGGTACTCCGAGGCAGATACGCAGTATTTT. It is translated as CASSIGWYSEADTQYF.

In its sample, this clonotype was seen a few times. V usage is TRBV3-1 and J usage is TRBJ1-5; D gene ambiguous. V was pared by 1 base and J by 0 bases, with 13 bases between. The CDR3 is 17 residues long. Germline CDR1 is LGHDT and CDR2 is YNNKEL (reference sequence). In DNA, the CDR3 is TGTGCCAGCAGCCAAGGGGGAGGTTCTTTTAGCAATCAGCCCCAGCATTTT. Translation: CASSQGGGSFSNQPQHF.

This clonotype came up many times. The CDR3 protein is CASSPSRARRTGNEQFF. The CDR3 nucleotides are TGTGCCAGCTCACCTAGCCGCGCGCGCAGGACCGGGAATGAGCAGTTCTTC. The V call is TRBV18, the J call TRBJ2-1; no reliable D call. Germline CDR1 reads KGHSH; CDR2 reads LQKENI. There are 17 residues in the CDR3. Trimming took off 3 bases at V and 7 bases at J, with 22 bases between the two ends.

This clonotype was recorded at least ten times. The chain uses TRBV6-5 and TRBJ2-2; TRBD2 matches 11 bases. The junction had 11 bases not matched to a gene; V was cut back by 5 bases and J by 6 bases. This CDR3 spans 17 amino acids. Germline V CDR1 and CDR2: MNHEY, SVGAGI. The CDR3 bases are TGTGCCAGCAGTAAATATAGCGGGAGGGTTAGGGCCGGGGAGCTGTTTTTT. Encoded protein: CASSKYSGRVRAGELFF.

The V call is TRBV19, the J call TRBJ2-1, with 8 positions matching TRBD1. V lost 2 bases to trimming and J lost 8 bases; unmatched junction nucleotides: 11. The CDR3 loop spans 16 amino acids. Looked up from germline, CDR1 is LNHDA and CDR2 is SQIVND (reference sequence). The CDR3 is CASSILPRGPGDEQFF. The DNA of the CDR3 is TGTGCCAGTAGTATACTTCCCAGGGGGCCAGGCGATGAGCAGTTCTTC.

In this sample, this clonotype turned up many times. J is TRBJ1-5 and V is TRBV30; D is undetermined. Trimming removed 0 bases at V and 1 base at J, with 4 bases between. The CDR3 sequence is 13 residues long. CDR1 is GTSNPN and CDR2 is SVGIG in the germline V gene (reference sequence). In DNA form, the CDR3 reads TGTGCCTGGAGTGTCCAGAGCAATCAGCCCCAGCATTTT. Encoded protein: CAWSVQSNQPQHF. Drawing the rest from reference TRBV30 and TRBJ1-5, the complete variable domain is SQTIHQWPATLVQPVGSPLSLECTVEGTSNPNLYWYRQAAGRGLQLLFYSVGIGQISSEVPQNLSASRPQDRQFILSSKKLLLSDSGFYLCAWSVQSNQPQHFGDGTRLSIL.

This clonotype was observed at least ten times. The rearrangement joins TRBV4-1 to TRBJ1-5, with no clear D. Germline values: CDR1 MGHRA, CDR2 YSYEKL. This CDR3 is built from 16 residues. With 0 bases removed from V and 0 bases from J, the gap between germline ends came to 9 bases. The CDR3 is CASSQEPTYSNQPQHF. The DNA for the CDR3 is TGCGCCAGCAGCCAAGAGCCCACGTATAGCAATCAGCCCCAGCATTTT.

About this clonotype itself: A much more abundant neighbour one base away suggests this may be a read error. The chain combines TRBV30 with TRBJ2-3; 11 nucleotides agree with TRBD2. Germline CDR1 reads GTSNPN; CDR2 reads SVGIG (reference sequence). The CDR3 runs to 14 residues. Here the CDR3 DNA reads TGTGCCTGGAGTGTGACTAGCGGGACAGGTACGCAGTATTTT. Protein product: CAWSVTSGTGTQYF.

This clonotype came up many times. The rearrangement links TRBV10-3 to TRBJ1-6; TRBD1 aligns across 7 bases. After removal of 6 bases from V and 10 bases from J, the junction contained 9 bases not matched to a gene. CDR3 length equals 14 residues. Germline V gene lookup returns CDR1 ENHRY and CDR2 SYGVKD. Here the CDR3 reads CAISTQGPSSPLHF. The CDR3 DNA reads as TGTGCCATCAGCACACAGGGGCCCTCCTCACCCCTCCACTTT.

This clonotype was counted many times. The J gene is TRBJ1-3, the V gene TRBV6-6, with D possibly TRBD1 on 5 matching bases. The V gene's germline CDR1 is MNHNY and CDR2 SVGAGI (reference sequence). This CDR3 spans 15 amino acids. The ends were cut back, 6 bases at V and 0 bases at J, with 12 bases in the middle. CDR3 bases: TGTGCCAGCAGGACCGGGACCCGCTCTGGAAACACCATATATTTT. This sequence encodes CASRTGTRSGNTIYF.

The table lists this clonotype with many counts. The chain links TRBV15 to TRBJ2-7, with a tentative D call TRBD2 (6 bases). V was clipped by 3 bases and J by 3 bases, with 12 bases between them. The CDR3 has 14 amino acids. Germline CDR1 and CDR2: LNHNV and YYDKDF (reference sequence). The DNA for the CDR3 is TGTGCCACCAGCAGGGAGGGAAAGGGCTACGAGCAGTACTTC. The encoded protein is CATSREGKGYEQYF.

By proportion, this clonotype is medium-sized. This CDR3 reads CASSWTNYGYTF. In DNA, the CDR3 is TGTGCCAGCAGCTGGACAAACTATGGCTACACCTTC. The chain links TRBV7-9 to TRBJ1-2; TRBD1 is a possible D gene (5 bases). The CDR3 consists of 12 residues. With 4 bases removed from V and 2 bases from J, the gap between germline ends came to 5 bases. The germline V gene has CDR1 SEHNR and CDR2 FQNEAQ (reference sequence).

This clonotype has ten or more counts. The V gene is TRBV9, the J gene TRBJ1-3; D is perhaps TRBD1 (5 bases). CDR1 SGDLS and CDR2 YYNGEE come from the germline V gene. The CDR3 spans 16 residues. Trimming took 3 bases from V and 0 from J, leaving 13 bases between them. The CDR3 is CASSAERGTSGNTIYF. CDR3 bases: TGTGCCAGCAGCGCAGAGCGCGGGACCTCTGGAAACACCATATATTTT.

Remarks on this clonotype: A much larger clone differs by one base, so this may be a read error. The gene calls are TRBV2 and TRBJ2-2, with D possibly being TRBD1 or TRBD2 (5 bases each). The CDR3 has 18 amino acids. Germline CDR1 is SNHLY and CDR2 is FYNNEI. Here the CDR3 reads CASSETKDNLVGTREPFF. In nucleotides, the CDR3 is TGTGCCAGCAGTGAAACCAAGGACAATCTAGTGGGGACCAGGGAGCCGTTTTTT.

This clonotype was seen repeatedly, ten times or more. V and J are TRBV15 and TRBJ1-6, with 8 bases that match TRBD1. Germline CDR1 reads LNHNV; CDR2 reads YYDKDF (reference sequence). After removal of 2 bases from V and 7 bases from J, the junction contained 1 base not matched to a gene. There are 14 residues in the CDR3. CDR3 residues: CATSRRQGNSPLHF. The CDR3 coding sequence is TGTGCCACCAGCAGACGACAGGGGAATTCACCCCTCCACTTT.

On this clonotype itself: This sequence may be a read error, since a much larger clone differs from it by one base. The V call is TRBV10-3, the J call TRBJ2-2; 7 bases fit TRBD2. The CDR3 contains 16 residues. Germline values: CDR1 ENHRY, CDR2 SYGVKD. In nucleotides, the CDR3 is TGTGCCATCAGTGACCGCGTGGGGGGGAACACCGGGGGGCTGTTTTTT. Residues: CAISDRVGGNTGGLFF.

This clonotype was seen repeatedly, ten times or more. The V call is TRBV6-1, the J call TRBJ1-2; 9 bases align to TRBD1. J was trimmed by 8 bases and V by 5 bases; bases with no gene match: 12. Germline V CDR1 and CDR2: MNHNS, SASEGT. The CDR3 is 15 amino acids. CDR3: CASSSLWTGVEGYTF. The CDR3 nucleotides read TGTGCCAGCAGTTCCCTCTGGACAGGGGTAGAAGGCTACACCTTC.

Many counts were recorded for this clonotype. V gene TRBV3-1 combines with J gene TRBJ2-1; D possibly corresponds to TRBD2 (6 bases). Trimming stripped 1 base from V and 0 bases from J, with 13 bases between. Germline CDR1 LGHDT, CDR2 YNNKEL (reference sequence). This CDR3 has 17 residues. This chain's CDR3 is CASSQGGGINSYNEQFF. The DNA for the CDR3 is TGTGCCAGCAGCCAAGGTGGCGGGATAAACTCCTACAATGAGCAGTTCTTC.